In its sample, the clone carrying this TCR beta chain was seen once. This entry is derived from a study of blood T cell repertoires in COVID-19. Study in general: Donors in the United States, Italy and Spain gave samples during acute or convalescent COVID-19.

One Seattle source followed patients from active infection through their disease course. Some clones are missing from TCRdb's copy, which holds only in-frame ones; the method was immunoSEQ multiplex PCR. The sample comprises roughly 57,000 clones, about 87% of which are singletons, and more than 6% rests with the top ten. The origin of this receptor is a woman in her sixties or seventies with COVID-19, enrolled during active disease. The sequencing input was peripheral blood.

The CDR3 nucleotides are TGTGCCAGCAGCCCTCGGGAGGGGAAACTAGCCAAAAACATTCAGTACTTC. It specifies CASSPREGKLAKNIQYF. The rearrangement links TRBV28 to TRBJ2-4, with 8 bases fitting TRBD2. Germline CDR1 MDHEN, CDR2 SYDVKM. The CDR3 has 17 amino acids. The V gene end was trimmed by 6 bases and the J gene end by 0 bases; junction bases not matched to a gene: 10.